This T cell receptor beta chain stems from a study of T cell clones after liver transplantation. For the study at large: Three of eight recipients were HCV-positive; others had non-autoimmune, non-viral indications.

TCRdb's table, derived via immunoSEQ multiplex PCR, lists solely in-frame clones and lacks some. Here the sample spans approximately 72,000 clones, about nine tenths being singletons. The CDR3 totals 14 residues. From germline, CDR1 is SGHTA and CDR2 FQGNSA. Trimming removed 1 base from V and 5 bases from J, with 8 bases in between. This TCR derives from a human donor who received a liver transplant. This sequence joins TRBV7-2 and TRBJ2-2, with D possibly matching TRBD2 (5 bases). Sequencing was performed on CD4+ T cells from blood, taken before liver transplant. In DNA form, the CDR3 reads TGTGCCAGCAGCTTAGGGCAGCGGACCGGGGAGCTGTTTTTT. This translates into CASSLGQRTGELFF.